This TCR beta chain was recorded in a study of shared clonotypes between healthy human individuals. Germline CDR1 reads MRHNA; CDR2 reads SNTAGT. The CDR3 runs 15 residues. Losses at the gene ends were 5 bases for V and 3 bases for J; bases not matched to a gene: 6. Generated by immunoSEQ multiplex PCR, the TCRdb table keeps only in-frame clones and is missing some. This sample yields approximately 2.1 million clones, of which over 85% are seen a single time; about 0.39% belongs to the top ten. There were no recent acute infections or vaccinations among the donors, who were healthy HIV-negative adults.

The genes are TRBV6-4 and TRBJ2-1; 8 nucleotides agree with TRBD2. Sequenced material: naive CD4+ T cells from PBMCs. The subset: CD45RA+ positively selected. The TCR comes from a man aged 18 to 30 in good health. Some clones in this sample may be carry-over from other donors' samples. CDR3 bases: TGTGCCAGCAGTCGGCTAGCGGGCGACTACAATGAGCAGTTCTTC. Translated, it gives CASSRLAGDYNEQFF.